Presented here are 26 T cell receptor beta chains from one specimen sequenced in a study of blood T cell repertoires in COVID-19. Measured with immunoSEQ multiplex PCR; TCRdb has only the in-frame clones, and not every one. This sample has about 270,000 clones, with under 90% found just once. The specimen was peripheral blood. Every receptor here comes from a woman aged 60-70 years with active or convalescent COVID-19.

The chain joins TRBV18 to TRBJ1-2; possibly TRBD1 for D (6 bases). V was trimmed by 0 bases and J by 6 bases, leaving 11 bases between them. CDR3 length equals 14 residues. The germline V gene has CDR1 KGHSH and CDR2 LQKENI. Here the CDR3 DNA reads TGTGCCAGCTCACCACCCGGCAGGGGTCATGGCTACACCTTC. It is translated as CASSPPGRGHGYTF.

The genes are TRBV5-6 and TRBJ2-7; 12 nucleotides match TRBD2. The ends lost 1 base at V and 10 bases at J; junction bases unmatched: 12. The CDR3 is made up of 16 amino acids. CDR1 SGHDT and CDR2 YYEEEE come from the germline V gene. The CDR3 nucleotides read TGTGCCAGCAGCTTGTTACGCTTGGGACTAGCGGGCCGCCAGTACTTC. This translates into CASSLLRLGLAGRQYF.

V gene TRBV15 combines with J gene TRBJ2-2; TRBD2 is a possible D gene (5 bases). Trimming removed 1 base from V and 3 bases from J, with 6 bases in between. CDR1 is LNHNV and CDR2 is YYDKDF in the germline V gene (reference sequence). The CDR3 sequence is 14 residues long. The CDR3 is CATSRARDTGELFF. CDR3 nucleotides: TGTGCCACCAGCAGAGCGAGGGACACCGGGGAGCTGTTTTTT.

The J gene is TRBJ2-2, the V gene TRBV29-1; tentatively, D is TRBD2 (6 bases). This CDR3 has 15 residues. Germline assignment: CDR1 SQVTM and CDR2 ANQGSEA. Between the trimmed V and J ends, which lost 6 bases and 2 bases, there was a span of 16 bases. In DNA, the CDR3 is TGCAGCGTGACCCTGGGACTCACCAACACCGGGGAGCTGTTTTTT. Encoded protein: CSVTLGLTNTGELFF.

The chain uses TRBV6-5 and TRBJ2-3; D perhaps matches TRBD2 (7 bases). The CDR3 extends over 16 amino acids. V was shortened by 0 bases and J by 4 bases, with 14 bases between the two germline ends. The germline V gene has CDR1 MNHEY and CDR2 SVGAGI. The CDR3, as DNA: TGTGCCAGCAGTTACTCGGGCGGGGGCCAGTCAGATACGCAGTATTTT. As protein: CASSYSGGGQSDTQYF.

V usage is TRBV2 and J usage is TRBJ2-7, with TRBD2 identical over 8 bases. Germline V gene sequence: CDR1 SNHLY, CDR2 FYNNEI. V shed 6 bases and J 5 bases; nucleotides not matched to a gene: 12. The CDR3 consists of 15 residues. The CDR3 loop reads CASSQAGADVHEQYF. CDR3 in DNA: TGTGCCAGCAGCCAAGCGGGGGCCGATGTCCACGAGCAGTACTTC.

This clone was observed a few times. The chain joins TRBV9 to TRBJ1-2; 7 bases line up with TRBD1. V dropped 4 bases and J dropped 0; count of bases not matched to a gene: 12. The CDR3 has 17 amino acids. Looked up from germline, CDR1 is SGDLS and CDR2 is YYNGEE. The CDR3: CASSPRTGAPTNYGYTF. The DNA of the CDR3 is TGTGCCAGCAGCCCCAGAACAGGGGCCCCTACTAACTATGGCTACACCTTC. Supplemented by reference TRBV9 and TRBJ1-2, the full variable domain reads DSGVTQTPKHLITATGQRVTLRCSPRSGDLSVYWYQQSLDQGLQFLIQYYNGEERAKGNILERFSAQQFPDLHSELNLSSLELGDSALYFCASSPRTGAPTNYGYTFGSGTRLTVV.

The chain uses TRBV7-9 and TRBJ1-2, with D possibly being TRBD1 (5 bases). V lost 6 bases and J lost 3, with 17 bases in between. Germline lookup yields CDR1 SEHNR and CDR2 FQNEAQ (reference sequence). The CDR3 sequence is 15 residues long. In DNA form, the CDR3 reads TGTGCCAGCAGTCCCCGGACCGGGGGACACTATGGCTACACCTTC. Translating gives CASSPRTGGHYGYTF.

The rearrangement links TRBV14 to TRBJ2-1; 12 nucleotides align to TRBD2. The CDR3 is made up of 15 amino acids. The junction had 5 bases not matched to a gene; V was cut back by 4 bases and J by 7 bases. Germline CDR1 and CDR2: SGHDN and FVKESK. CDR3 bases: TGTGCCAGCAGCCTACTAGCGGGGGGCCCGAATGAGCAGTTCTTC. It specifies CASSLLAGGPNEQFF.

This chain connects TRBV30 to TRBJ1-4; D not resolved. The germline V and J ends were trimmed by 0 bases and 6 bases, with 8 bases remaining between them. Germline CDR1 is GTSNPN and CDR2 is SVGIG (reference sequence). The CDR3 sequence is 13 residues long. In DNA, the CDR3 is TGTGCCTGGAGTGTAGCGTGGGATGAAAAACTGTTTTTT. Protein product: CAWSVAWDEKLFF.

The chain recombines TRBV5-8 with TRBJ2-1, with TRBD2 as a possible D gene (7 bases). CDR3 length: 16 amino acids. The V and J ends lost 1 base and 0 bases respectively, with 11 bases between them. CDR1 is SGHTS and CDR2 is YDEGEE in the germline V gene. The CDR3 DNA reads TGTGCCAGCAGCTTGCGGGGGGCCGGCTCCTACAATGAGCAGTTCTTC. Translated: CASSLRGAGSYNEQFF.

J is TRBJ2-3 and V is TRBV4-3; 9 bases align to TRBD2. The length of the CDR3 is 16 residues. With 1 base clipped from V and 4 bases from J, the junction kept 6 bases outside the gene matches. Per germline, CDR1 LGHNA and CDR2 YSLEER. The CDR3 here is CASSQGSGGPPDTQYF. The CDR3 region has the DNA TGCGCCAGCAGCCAAGGGAGCGGGGGGCCGCCAGATACGCAGTATTTT.

V is TRBV2 and J is TRBJ1-1; unclear D gene. Trimming took off 3 bases at V and 4 bases at J, with 15 bases between the two ends. Per germline, CDR1 SNHLY and CDR2 FYNNEI. This CDR3 has 15 amino acids. The CDR3 here is CASSDDIRVGTEAFF. The CDR3 DNA follows: TGTGCCAGCAGTGATGATATCCGGGTCGGCACTGAAGCTTTCTTT.

The V gene is TRBV6-2 or TRBV6-3, the J gene TRBJ1-6; 7 bases match TRBD1. V was clipped by 2 bases and J by 12 bases; unmatched bases: 4. Germline V gene lookup returns CDR1 MNHEY and CDR2 SVGEGT. The CDR3 length is 13 residues. CDR3 amino acids: CASSYGTVKPLHF. The CDR3 DNA follows: TGTGCCAGCAGTTACGGGACAGTAAAACCCCTCCACTTT.

The rearrangement joins TRBV5-4 to TRBJ2-7, with D possibly being TRBD2 (6 bases). The V and J ends lost 5 bases and 2 bases respectively, with 17 bases between them. The germline V gene encodes CDR1 SGHNT and CDR2 YYREEE (reference sequence). This CDR3 contains 15 residues. CDR3 coding DNA: TGTGCCAGCAGACCTCCTAGCGTCATGGCCTACGAGCAGTACTTC. This sequence encodes CASRPPSVMAYEQYF.

With respect to this clone: Different DNA sequences within this sample yield the same CDR3. The chain carries TRBV19 and TRBJ2-3; 7 bases agree with TRBD1. CDR3 length equals 13 residues. Trimming cost V 4 bases and J 6 bases; bases outside gene matches: 4. Germline assignment: CDR1 LNHDA and CDR2 SQIVND (reference sequence). CDR3 bases: TGTGCCAGTAGTAACAGGGGAAGGGATACGCAGTATTTT. It yields the protein CASSNRGRDTQYF. The variable domain in full, with the rest retrieved from reference TRBV19 and TRBJ2-3, is DGGITQSPKYLFRKEGQNVTLSCEQNLNHDAMYWYRQDPGQGLRLIYYSQIVNDFQKGDIAEGYSVSREKKESFPLTVTSAQKNPTAFYLCASSNRGRDTQYFGPGTRLTVL.

The chain combines TRBV6-2 or TRBV6-3 with TRBJ1-1; TRBD1 matches at 9 bases. Trimming cost V 2 bases and J 4 bases; bases outside gene matches: 8. Per germline, CDR1 MNHEY and CDR2 SVGEGT. The CDR3 extends over 16 amino acids. CDR3 sequence reads: CASSYGDTGGGTEAFF. CDR3 coding DNA: TGTGCCAGCAGTTACGGGGACACAGGGGGCGGCACTGAAGCTTTCTTT.

This chain uses TRBV7-9 with TRBJ1-6; D remains unclear. From germline, CDR1 is SEHNR and CDR2 FQNEAQ (reference sequence). CDR3 length: 13 residues. V was shortened by 5 bases and J by 7 bases, with 9 bases between the two germline ends. The CDR3 reads CASSLSGNSPLHF. DNA of the CDR3: TGTGCCAGCAGCCTCTCGGGGAATTCACCCCTCCACTTT.

This clone has only a few counts. This chain joins TRBV29-1 and TRBJ1-3; possible D gene TRBD1, 5 bases. The V gene lost 0 bases and the J gene lost 4 bases, with 10 bases spanning the gap. Germline CDR1 and CDR2: SQVTM and ANQGSEA. The CDR3 contains 14 residues. This chain's CDR3 is CSVEEDNAGNTIYF. The CDR3, as DNA: TGCAGCGTTGAAGAGGACAACGCGGGAAACACCATATATTTT.

This clone was seen repeatedly, ten times or more. The chain employs TRBV11-1 and TRBJ1-2; D gene ambiguous. The V and J ends lost 5 bases and 8 bases respectively, with 15 bases between them. CDR3 size: 13 residues. Germline-derived CDR1 and CDR2 are SGHAT and FQDESV (reference sequence). The DNA for the CDR3 is TGTGCCAGCAGCCCCTACTACAATGGCGGCTACACCTTC. It encodes CASSPYYNGGYTF.

V is TRBV5-1 and J is TRBJ2-5; D is uncertain. Germline assignment: CDR1 SGHRS and CDR2 YFSETQ. The length of the CDR3 is 12 residues. V shed 0 bases and J shed 3 bases, with 3 bases lying between them. The CDR3 DNA is TGCGCCAGCAGCTTGGTTAAAGAGACCCAGTACTTC. Translating it yields CASSLVKETQYF. Full variable domain (rest looked up from reference TRBV5-1 and TRBJ2-5): KAGVTQTPRYLIKTRGQQVTLSCSPISGHRSVSWYQQTPGQGLQFLFEYFSETQRNKGNFPGRFSGRQFSNSRSEMNVSTLELGDSALYLCASSLVKETQYFGPGTRLLVL.

This clone was picked up many times. The genes are TRBV4-3 and TRBJ2-3; maybe TRBD2 (6 bases). The germline V gene has CDR1 LGHNA and CDR2 YSLEER. The CDR3 is 15 amino acids. Trimming pared 0 bases from V and 1 base from J, leaving 8 bases between. CDR3 residues: CASSQDGTGTDTQYF. The DNA of the CDR3 is TGCGCCAGCAGCCAAGATGGGACTGGCACAGATACGCAGTATTTT.

V and J are TRBV6-5 and TRBJ2-2; 11 nucleotides line up with TRBD1. V lost 7 bases and J lost 4; bases outside the gene matches: 5. CDR3 size: 15 residues. CDR1 is MNHEY and CDR2 is SVGAGI in the germline V gene. The CDR3 nucleotides are TGTGCCAGCACTTCCGGGACAGGGGGCACCGGGGAGCTGTTTTTT. Residues: CASTSGTGGTGELFF.

A note on this clone: The junction departs from the called germline gene at one end, perhaps through a read error. The chain is built from TRBV18 and TRBJ1-1; D not resolved. This CDR3 contains 13 residues. From germline, CDR1 is KGHSH and CDR2 LQKENI. The CDR3 DNA follows: TGTGCCAGCTCACCTGGTTCGAACATTGAAGCTTTCTTT. This gives the protein CASSPGSNIEAFF.

The chain carries TRBV4-1 and TRBJ1-2; 8 bases agree with TRBD1. This CDR3 spans 16 amino acids. J was trimmed by 3 bases and V by 3 bases; bases with no gene match: 9. Germline V lookup: CDR1 MGHRA, CDR2 YSYEKL. CDR3 bases: TGCGCCAGCAGCCAGACAGGGGCCAGGGACGACTATGGCTACACCTTC. It yields the protein CASSQTGARDDYGYTF.

V usage is TRBV5-4 and J usage is TRBJ2-7; TRBD2 aligns across 7 bases. The CDR3 is made up of 16 amino acids. The V and J ends lost 2 bases and 2 bases, in that order; junction bases with no gene match: 10. Germline V lookup: CDR1 SGHNT, CDR2 YYREEE (reference sequence). This CDR3 is CASSFGRSGGTYEQYF. Here the CDR3 DNA reads TGTGCCAGCAGCTTTGGACGGTCGGGAGGAACCTACGAGCAGTACTTC. The variable domain in full, with the rest retrieved from reference TRBV5-4 and TRBJ2-7, is ETGVTQSPTHLIKTRGQQVTLRCSSQSGHNTVSWYQQALGQGPQFIFQYYREEENGRGNFPPRFSGLQFPNYSSELNVNALELDDSALYLCASSFGRSGGTYEQYFGPGTRLTVT.